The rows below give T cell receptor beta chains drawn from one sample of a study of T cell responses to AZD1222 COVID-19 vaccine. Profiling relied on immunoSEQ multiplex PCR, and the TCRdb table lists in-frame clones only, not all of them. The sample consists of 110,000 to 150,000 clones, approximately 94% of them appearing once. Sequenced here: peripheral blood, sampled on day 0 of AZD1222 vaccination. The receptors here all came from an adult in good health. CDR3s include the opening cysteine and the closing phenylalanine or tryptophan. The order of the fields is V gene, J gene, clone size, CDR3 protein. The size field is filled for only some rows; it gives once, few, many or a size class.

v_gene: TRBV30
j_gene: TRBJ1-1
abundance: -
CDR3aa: CASRGGQRGDTEAFF

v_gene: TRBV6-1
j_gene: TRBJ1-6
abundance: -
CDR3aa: CASSESHSPLHF

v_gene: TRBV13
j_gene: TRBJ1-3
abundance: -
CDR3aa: CASSNRNTIYF

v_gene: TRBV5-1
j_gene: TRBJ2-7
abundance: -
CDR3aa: CASSFMSPLQEGSSYEQYF

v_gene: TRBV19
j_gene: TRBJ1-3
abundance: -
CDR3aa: CASIPSPGNTIYF

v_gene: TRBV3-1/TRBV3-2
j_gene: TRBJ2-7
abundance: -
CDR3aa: CASSQEVPIVAGASLSYEQYF

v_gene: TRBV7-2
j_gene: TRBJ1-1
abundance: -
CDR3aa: CASSFRRLWVGNTEAFF

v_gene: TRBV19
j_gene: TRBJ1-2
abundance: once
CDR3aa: CASSIWDLGQGVGYTF

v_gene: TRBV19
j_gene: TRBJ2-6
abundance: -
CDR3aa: CASSGGPISGANVLTF

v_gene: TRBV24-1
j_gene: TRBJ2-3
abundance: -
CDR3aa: CATSDWTEGADTQYF

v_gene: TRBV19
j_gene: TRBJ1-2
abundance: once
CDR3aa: CASRGVRVYGYTF

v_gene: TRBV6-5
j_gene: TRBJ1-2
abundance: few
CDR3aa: CAAKSPTRGYTF

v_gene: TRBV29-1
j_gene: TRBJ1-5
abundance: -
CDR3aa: CSVEDDRGQPQHF

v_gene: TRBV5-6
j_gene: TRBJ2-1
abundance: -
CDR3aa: CASAGVRAENYNEQFF

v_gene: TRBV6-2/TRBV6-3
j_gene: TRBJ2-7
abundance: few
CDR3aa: CASSRGRANYEQYF

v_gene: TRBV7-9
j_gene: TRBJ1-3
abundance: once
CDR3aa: CASSLEWYTIYF

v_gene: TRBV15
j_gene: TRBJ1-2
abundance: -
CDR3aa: CATSRDKTIFGYTF

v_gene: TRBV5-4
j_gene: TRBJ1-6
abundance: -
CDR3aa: CASSLALGTVNSPLHF

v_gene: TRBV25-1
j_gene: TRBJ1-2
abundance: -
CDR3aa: CASSELGEYGYTF

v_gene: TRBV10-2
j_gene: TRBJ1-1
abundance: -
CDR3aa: CASRRQGPKDTEAFF

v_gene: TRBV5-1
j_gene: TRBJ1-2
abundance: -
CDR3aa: CASSLAPGGSHGYTF

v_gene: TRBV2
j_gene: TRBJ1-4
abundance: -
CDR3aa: CASSVTPWGKLFF

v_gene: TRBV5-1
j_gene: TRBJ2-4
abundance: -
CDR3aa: CASSKGPTGAKNIQYF

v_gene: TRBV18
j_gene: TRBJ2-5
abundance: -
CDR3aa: CASSFQMTSGGLQETQYF

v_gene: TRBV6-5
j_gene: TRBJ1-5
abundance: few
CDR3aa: CASRGGSNQPQHF

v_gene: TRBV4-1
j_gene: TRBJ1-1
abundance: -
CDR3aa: CASSRDLFAEAFF

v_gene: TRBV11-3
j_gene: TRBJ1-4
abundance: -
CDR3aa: CASSLGRDANEKLFF

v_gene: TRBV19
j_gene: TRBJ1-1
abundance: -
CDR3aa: CASSVGTGSEAFF

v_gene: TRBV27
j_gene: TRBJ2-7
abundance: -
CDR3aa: CASSGGLSTYEQYF

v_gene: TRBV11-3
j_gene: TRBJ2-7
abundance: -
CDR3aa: CASSPTGGPYEQYF

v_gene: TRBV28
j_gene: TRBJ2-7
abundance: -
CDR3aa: CASRKGDTDLYEQYF

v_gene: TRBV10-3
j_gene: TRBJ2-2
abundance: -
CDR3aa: CAISDSRGHTGELFF

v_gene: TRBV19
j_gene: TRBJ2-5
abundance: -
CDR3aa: CASSGPSAFLETQYF

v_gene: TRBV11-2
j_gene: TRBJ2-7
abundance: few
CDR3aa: CASSLDTGPYEQYF

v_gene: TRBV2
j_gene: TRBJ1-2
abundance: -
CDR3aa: CASSEGPFYGYTF

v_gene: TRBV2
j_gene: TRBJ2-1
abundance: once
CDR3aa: CATRSGSSYNEQFF

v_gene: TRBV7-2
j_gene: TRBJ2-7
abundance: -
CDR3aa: CASRATSGVYEQYF

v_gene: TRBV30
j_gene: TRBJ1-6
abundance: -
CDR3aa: CAWNTGTSDSPLHF

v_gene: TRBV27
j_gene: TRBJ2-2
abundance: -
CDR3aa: CASSLRSQAGTRNTGELFF

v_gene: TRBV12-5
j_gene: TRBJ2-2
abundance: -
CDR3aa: CASGLLLGGRILNTGELFF

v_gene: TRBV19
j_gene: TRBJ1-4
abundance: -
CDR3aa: CASSIGGGPNEKLFF

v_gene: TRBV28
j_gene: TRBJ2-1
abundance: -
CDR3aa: CASSRMGEQFF

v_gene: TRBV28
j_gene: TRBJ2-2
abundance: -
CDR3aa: CATTSGGAGELFF

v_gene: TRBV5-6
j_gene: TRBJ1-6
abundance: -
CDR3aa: CASSLRVGRGVSPLHF

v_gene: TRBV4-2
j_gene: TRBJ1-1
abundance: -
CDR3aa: CASSQDGGGPEAFF

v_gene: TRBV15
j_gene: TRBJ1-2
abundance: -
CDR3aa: CATSRDEGSGYTF

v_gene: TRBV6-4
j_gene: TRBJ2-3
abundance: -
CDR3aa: CASSDASGGTDTQYF

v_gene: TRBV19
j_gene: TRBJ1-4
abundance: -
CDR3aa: CASRNRVGEKLFF

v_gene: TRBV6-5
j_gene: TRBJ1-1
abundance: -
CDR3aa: CASRHQGWAFF

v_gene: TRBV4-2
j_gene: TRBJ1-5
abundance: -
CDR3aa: CASSQNQITGVWEPQHF

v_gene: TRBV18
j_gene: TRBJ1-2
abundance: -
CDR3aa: CASSPQGRLLYGYTF